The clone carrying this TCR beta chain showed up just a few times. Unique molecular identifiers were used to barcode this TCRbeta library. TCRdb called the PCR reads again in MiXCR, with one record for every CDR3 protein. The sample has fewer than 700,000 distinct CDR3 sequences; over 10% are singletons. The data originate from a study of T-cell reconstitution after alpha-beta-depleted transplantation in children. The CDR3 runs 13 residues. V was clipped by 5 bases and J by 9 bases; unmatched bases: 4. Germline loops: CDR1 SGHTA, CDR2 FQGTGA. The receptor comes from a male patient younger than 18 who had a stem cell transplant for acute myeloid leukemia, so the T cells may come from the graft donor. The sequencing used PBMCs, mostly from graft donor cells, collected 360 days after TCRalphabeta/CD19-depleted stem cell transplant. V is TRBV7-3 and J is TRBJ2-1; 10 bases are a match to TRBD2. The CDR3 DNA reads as TGTGCCAGCAGCGTGGGACTAGCGAGTGAGCAGTTCTTC. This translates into CASSVGLASEQFF. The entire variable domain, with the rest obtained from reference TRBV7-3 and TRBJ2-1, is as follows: GAGVSQTPSNKVTEKGKYVELRCDPISGHTALYWYRQSLGQGPEFLIYFQGTGAADDSGLPNDRFFAVRPEGSVSTLKIQRTERGDSAVYLCASSVGLASEQFFGPGTRLTVL.